This TCR beta chain was sequenced during a study of T cell responses to AZD1222 COVID-19 vaccine. Trimming took 1 base from V and 0 from J, leaving 6 bases between them. This CDR3 is built from 15 residues. Germline values: CDR1 LGHDT, CDR2 YNNKEL (reference sequence). Study outcomes and limitations: The donors showed a predominance of white British ancestry and of females, with possible underestimation of clonal diversity. Sampled repertoires all dated from after the peak T cell response. Increased Spike-specific TCR breadth and depth were observed after two AZD1222 doses.

Worth noting for this clone: Antigen: not known.

Second-dose timings of about 4 or about 12 weeks were pooled. Libraries were prepared by immunoSEQ multiplex PCR; TCRdb keeps only in-frame clonotypes and omits some of them. The repertoire holds some 150,000 clones, 80% to 95% seen once, with roughly 3.5% in the top ten. Source: peripheral blood, taken 28 days after the second AZD1222 dose. The chain links TRBV3-1 (or the pseudogene TRBV3-2) to TRBJ1-4; D gene uncertain. This TCR derives from an adult who received the AZD1222 COVID-19 vaccine. CDR3 residues: CASSQVSATNEKLFF. In DNA form, the CDR3 reads TGTGCCAGCAGCCAAGTAAGCGCAACTAATGAAAAACTGTTTTTT.